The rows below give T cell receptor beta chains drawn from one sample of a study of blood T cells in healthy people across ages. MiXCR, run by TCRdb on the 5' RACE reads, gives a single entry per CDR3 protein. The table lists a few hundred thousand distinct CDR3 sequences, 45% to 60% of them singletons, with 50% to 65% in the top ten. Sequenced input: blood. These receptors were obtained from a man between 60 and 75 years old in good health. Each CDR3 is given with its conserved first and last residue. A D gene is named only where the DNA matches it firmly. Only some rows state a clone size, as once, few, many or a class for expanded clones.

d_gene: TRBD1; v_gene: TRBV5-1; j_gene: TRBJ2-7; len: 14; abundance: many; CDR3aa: CASSLARQGDRPYF; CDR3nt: TGCGCCAGCAGCTTGGCTCGGCAAGGGGACAGGCCGTACTTC
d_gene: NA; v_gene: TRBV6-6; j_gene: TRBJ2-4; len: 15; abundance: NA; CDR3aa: CASSPGALAKNIQYF; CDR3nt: TGTGCCAGCAGCCCCGGGGCCCTAGCCAAAAACATTCAGTACTTC
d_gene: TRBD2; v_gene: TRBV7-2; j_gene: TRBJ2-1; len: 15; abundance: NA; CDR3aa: CASSFRERGGDGQFF; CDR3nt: TGTGCCAGCAGCTTCAGGGAGCGGGGTGGGGATGGGCAGTTCTTC
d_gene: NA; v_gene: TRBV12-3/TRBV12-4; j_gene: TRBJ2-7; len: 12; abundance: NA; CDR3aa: CASRRGAYEQYF; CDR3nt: TGTGCCAGCAGAAGGGGAGCCTACGAGCAGTACTTC
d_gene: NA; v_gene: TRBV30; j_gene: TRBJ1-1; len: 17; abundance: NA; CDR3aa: CAWSVGVWTAEGTEAFF; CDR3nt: TGTGCCTGGAGTGTAGGGGTTTGGACGGCCGAGGGCACTGAAGCTTTCTTT
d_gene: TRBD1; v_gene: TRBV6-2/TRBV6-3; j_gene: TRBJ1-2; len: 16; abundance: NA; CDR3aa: CASARNRGTGEYGYTF; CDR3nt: TGTGCCAGCGCCCGGAATAGGGGGACAGGAGAATATGGCTACACCTTC
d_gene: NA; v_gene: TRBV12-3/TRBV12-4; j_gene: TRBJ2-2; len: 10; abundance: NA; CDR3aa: CASGTGELFF; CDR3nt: TGTGCCAGCGGGACCGGGGAGCTGTTTTTT
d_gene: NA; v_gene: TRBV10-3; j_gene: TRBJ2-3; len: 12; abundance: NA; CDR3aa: CAVGGGSRYAYF; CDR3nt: NA
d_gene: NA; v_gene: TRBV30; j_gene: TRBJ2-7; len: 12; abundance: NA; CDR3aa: CACTGPGYEQYF; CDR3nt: TGTGCCTGTACAGGGCCAGGATACGAGCAGTACTTC
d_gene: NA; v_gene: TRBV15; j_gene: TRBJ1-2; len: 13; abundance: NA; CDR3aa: CATSREAAYGYTF; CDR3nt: TGTGCCACCAGCAGAGAGGCCGCTTATGGCTACACCTTC
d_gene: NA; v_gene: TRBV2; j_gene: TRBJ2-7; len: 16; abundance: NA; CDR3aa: CASSEVRRAVSYEQYF; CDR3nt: TGTGCCAGCAGTGAAGTTCGGCGGGCGGTATCCTACGAGCAGTACTTC
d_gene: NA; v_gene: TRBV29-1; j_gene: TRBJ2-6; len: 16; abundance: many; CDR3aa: CSASRDLDSGANVLTF; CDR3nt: TGCAGCGCATCGCGGGACTTAGACTCTGGGGCCAACGTCCTGACTTTC
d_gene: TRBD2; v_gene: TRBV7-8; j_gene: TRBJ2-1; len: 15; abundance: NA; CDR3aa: CASSFTSGTGNEQFF; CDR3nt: TGTGCCAGCAGCTTTACTAGCGGGACGGGCAATGAGCAGTTCTTC
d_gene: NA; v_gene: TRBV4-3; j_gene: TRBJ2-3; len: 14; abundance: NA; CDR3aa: CASSQAAITDTQYF; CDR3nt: TGCGCCAGCAGCCAAGCCGCGATAACAGATACGCAGTATTTT